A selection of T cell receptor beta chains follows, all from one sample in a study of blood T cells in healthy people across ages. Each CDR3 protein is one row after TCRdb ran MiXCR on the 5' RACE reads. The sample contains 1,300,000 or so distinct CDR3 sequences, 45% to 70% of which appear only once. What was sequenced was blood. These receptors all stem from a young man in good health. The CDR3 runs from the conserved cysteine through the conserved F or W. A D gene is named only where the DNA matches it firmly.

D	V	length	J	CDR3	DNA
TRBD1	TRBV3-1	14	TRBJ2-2	CASIGQANTGELFF	TGTGCCAGCATCGGACAGGCGAACACCGGGGAGCTGTTTTTT
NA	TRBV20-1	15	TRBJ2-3	CSAPSAQQSTDTQYF	TGCAGTGCCCCCTCGGCCCAACAAAGCACAGATACGCAGTATTTT
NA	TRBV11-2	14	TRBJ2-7	CVTRKVAGTYEQYF	TGTGTCACCAGAAAGGTGGCGGGGACCTACGAGCAGTACTTC
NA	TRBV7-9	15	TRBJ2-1	CASSLGGLDYNEQFF	TGTGCCAGCAGCTTAGGTGGACTGGATTACAATGAGCAGTTCTTC
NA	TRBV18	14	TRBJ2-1	CASSLAGGQNEQFF	TGTGCCAGCTCACTTGCAGGGGGGCAGAATGAGCAGTTCTTC
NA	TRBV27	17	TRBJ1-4	CASSSPPRGRGNEKLFF	TGTGCCAGCAGTTCTCCCCCACGGGGCCGCGGAAATGAAAAACTGTTTTTT
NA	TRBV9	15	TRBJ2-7	CASSPQPGPAYEQYF	TGTGCCAGCAGCCCCCAACCGGGACCTGCCTACGAGCAGTACTTC
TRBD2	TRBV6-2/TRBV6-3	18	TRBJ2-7	CASRIMVGLAERYNEQYF	TGTGCCAGCAGGATAATGGTGGGACTAGCGGAGCGTTACAATGAGCAGTACTTC
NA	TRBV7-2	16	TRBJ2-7	CASRGRVGAGAYEQYF	TGTGCCAGCAGGGGTCGGGTTGGGGCAGGAGCCTACGAGCAGTACTTC
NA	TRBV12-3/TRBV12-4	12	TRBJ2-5	CASSLISREQYF	TGTGCCAGCAGTTTAATTTCTCGTGAGCAGTACTTC
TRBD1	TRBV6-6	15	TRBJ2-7	CASSYPDRGLVEQYF	TGTGCCAGCAGTTACCCGGACAGGGGCCTCGTCGAGCAGTACTTC
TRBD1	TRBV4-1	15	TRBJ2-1	CASSRPGQGQGEQFF	TGCGCCAGCAGCCGCCCGGGACAGGGACAGGGTGAGCAGTTCTTC
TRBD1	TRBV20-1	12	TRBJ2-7	CSAMGQGDEQYF	TGCAGTGCTATGGGACAGGGGGACGAGCAGTACTTC
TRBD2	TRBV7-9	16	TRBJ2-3	CASSLGPAGDQDTQYF	TGTGCCAGCAGCTTAGGCCCAGCGGGAGACCAAGATACGCAGTATTTT
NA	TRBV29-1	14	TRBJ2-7	CSARARTNTYEQYF	TGCAGCGCCCGGGCGCGGACCAACACCTACGAGCAGTACTTC